These T cell receptor beta chains were read from a single sample in a study of cytomegalovirus exposure and HLA in healthy donors. Generated by immunoSEQ multiplex PCR, the TCRdb table keeps only in-frame clones and is missing some. The sample holds about 90,000 clones; approximately 84% are singletons and the top ten take under 2.5%. Sequencing was performed on PBMCs. Receptors originate from a man between 18 and 29 years old in good health and CMV-seronegative. The CDR3 runs from the conserved cysteine through the conserved F or W. The D gene is left open where the match is weak. Size is stated for part of the rows, as once, few or many counts, or as a class when the clone is expanded.

D	V	J	size	DNA	CDR3
TRBD1	TRBV6-4	TRBJ1-1	.	TGTGCCAGCAGGGGACAGGGGGACACTGAAGCTTTCTTT	CASRGQGDTEAFF
.	TRBV7-6	TRBJ2-3	few	TGTGCCAGCAGCTTCACCGGGAAAGATACGCAGTATTTT	CASSFTGKDTQYF
TRBD1	TRBV7-3	TRBJ1-1	.	TGTGCCAGCGGACCCGGGACAGTGAACACTGAAGCTTTCTTT	CASGPGTVNTEAFF
.	TRBV27	TRBJ1-1	few	TGTGCCAGCAGTTTATGGGTCGGGTTGAACACTGAAGCTTTCTTT	CASSLWVGLNTEAFF
TRBD2	TRBV29-1	TRBJ2-7	.	TGCAGCGTACCGACTAGCGGGAGCTCCTACGAGCAGTACTTC	CSVPTSGSSYEQYF
TRBD1	TRBV7-9	TRBJ2-7	.	TGTGCCAGCAGCTCGACAGGGAACTACGAGCAGTACTTC	CASSSTGNYEQYF
TRBD1	TRBV18	TRBJ2-7	.	TGTGCCAGCTCACCCCGGGACAGGGTTAAGAACGAGCAGTACTTC	CASSPRDRVKNEQYF
.	TRBV7-8	TRBJ1-5	.	TGTGCCAGTAGGAGGGGGGGAGATCAGCCCCAGCATTTT	CASRRGGDQPQHF
TRBD2	TRBV18	TRBJ2-1	.	TGTGCCAGCTCCCTGACTAGCGGGAACGGTGAGCAGTTCTTC	CASSLTSGNGEQFF
.	TRBV6-1	TRBJ2-1	.	TGTGCCACACCGGGACTTCTTTACAATGAGCAGTTCTTC	CATPGLLYNEQFF